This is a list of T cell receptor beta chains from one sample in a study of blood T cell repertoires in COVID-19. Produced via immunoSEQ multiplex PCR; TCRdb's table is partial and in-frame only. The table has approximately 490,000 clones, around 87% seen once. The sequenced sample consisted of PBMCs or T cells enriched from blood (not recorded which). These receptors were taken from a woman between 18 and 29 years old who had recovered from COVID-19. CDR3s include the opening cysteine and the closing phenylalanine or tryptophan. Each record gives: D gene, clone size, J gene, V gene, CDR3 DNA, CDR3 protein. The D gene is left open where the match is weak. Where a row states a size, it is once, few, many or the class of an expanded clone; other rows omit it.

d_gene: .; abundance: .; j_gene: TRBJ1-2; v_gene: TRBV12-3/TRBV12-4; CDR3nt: TGTGCCAGCATAACCGGGTATGGCTACACCTTC; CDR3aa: CASITGYGYTF
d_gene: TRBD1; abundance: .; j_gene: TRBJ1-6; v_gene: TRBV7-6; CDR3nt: TGTGCCAGCAGCTTACGCCGACAGGGAGATTCACCCCTCCACTTT; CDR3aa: CASSLRRQGDSPLHF
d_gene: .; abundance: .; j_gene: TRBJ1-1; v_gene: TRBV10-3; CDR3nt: TGTGCCATCGCCAGGGTAATGAACACTGAAGCTTTCTTT; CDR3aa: CAIARVMNTEAFF
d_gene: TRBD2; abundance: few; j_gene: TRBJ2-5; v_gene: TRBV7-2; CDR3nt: TGTGCCAGCAGCCCCGCCCCGGCGGGGGGTCTAGGGGCCCAGTACTTC; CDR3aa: CASSPAPAGGLGAQYF
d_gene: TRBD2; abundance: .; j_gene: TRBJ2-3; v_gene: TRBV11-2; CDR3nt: TGTGCCAGCAGCTTAGATCAGCGGCTAGCGGGGGGCCTTAGCACAGATACGCAGTATTTT; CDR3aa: CASSLDQRLAGGLSTDTQYF
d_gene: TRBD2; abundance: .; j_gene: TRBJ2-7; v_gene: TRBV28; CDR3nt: TGTGCCAGCAGTCCCCTAGCGGGAAGCTCCTACGAGCAGTACTTC; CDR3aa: CASSPLAGSSYEQYF
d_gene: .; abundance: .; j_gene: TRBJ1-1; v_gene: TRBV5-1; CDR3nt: TGCGCCAGCAGCCGAGGGTGGAACACTGAAGCTTTCTTT; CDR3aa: CASSRGWNTEAFF
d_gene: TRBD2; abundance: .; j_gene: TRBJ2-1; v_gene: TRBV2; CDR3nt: TGTGCCAGCAGTCTTGGACTAGCGGGCGACATCAACAATGAGCAGTTCTTC; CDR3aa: CASSLGLAGDINNEQFF
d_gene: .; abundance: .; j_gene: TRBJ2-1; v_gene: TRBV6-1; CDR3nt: TGTGCCAGCAGTGAAGCTACCGTCGGCGGCAGTGTCCAGTTCTTC; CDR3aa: CASSEATVGGSVQFF
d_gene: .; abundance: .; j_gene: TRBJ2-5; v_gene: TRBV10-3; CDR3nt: TGTGCCATCAGTGAGTCTAGCGGTCAAGAGACCCAGTACTTC; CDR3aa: CAISESSGQETQYF
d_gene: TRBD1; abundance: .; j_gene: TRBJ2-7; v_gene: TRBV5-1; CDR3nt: TGCGCCAGCAGTTCAAGTTTGCCGGGACAGGGCCGTTACGAGCAGTACTTC; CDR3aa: CASSSSLPGQGRYEQYF
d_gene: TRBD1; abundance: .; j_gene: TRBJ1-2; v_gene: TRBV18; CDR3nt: TGTGCCAGCTCACCACCCTCTTTGACAGGGCCTACTAACTATGGCTACACCTTC; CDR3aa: CASSPPSLTGPTNYGYTF
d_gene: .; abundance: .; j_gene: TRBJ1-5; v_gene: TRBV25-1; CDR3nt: TGTGCCAGCAGTGAAATAGGGACTCATCAGCCCCAGCATTTT; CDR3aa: CASSEIGTHQPQHF
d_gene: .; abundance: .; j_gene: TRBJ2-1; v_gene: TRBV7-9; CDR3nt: TGTGCCAGCAGCTTGCTATATGAGCAGTTCTTC; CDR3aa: CASSLLYEQFF
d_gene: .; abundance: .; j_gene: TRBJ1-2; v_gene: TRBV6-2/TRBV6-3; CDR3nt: TGTGCCAGCAGTTACCTACTCTATGGCTACACCTTC; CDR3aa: CASSYLLYGYTF
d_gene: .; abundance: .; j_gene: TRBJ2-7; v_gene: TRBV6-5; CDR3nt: TGTGCCAGCAGGAGACAGGGGACTATATACGAGCAGTACTTC; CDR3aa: CASRRQGTIYEQYF
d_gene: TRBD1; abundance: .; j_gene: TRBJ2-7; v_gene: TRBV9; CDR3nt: TGTGCCAGCGGGGGTCAGGGGGTACACGAGCAGTACTTC; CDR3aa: CASGGQGVHEQYF